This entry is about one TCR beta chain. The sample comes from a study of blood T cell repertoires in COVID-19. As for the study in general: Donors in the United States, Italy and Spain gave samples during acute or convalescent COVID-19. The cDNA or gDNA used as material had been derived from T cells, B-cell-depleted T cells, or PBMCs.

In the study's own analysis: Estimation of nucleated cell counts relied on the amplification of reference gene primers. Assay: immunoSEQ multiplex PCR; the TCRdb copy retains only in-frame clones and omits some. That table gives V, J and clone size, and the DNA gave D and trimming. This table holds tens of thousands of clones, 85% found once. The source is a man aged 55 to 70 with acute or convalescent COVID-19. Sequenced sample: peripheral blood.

The CDR3 loop is CASSLVPLQGNTYEQYF. CDR3 bases: TGTGCCAGCAGCTTAGTACCCCTACAGGGTAACACCTACGAGCAGTACTTC. The chain uses TRBV7-2 and TRBJ2-7; possibly TRBD1 for D (6 bases). V lost 1 base, J lost 2 bases, and 18 bases lay in between. This CDR3 has 17 residues. CDR1 and CDR2 (germline): SGHTA, FQGNSA.